This entry concerns a single T cell receptor beta chain. Germline values: CDR1 SNHLY, CDR2 FYNNEI. The V and J ends lost 6 bases and 7 bases, in that order; junction bases with no gene match: 7. The CDR3 is 15 amino acids. Without sorting, samples used tens of millions of PBMCs for genomic DNA. The source of the sample is a study of shared clonotypes between healthy human individuals. Study-wide context: Three men and a couple of women, aged 18 to 49, were donors.

Unsorted PBMC contributed 300 ng DNA, roughly 30,000 T cell genomes, to each replicate PCR. Only in-frame clones appear in the TCRdb table, and some are missing; sequencing was by immunoSEQ multiplex PCR. The sample holds fewer than 600,000 clones, 70% to 80% seen once. The sample consisted of PBMCs. The TCR was taken from a middle-aged woman in good health. Some clones in this sample may be carry-over from other donors' samples. The V gene is TRBV2, the J gene TRBJ1-5; 12 nucleotides line up with TRBD1. This CDR3 is CASSPGTGGAQPQHF. CDR3 nucleotides: TGTGCCAGCAGCCCCGGGACAGGGGGCGCCCAGCCCCAGCATTTT. Full variable domain (remainder filled in from reference TRBV2 and TRBJ1-5): EPEVTQTPSHQVTQMGQEVILRCVPISNHLYFYWYRQILGQKVEFLVSFYNNEISEKSEIFDDQFSVERPDGSNFTLKIRSTKLEDSAMYFCASSPGTGGAQPQHFGDGTRLSIL.